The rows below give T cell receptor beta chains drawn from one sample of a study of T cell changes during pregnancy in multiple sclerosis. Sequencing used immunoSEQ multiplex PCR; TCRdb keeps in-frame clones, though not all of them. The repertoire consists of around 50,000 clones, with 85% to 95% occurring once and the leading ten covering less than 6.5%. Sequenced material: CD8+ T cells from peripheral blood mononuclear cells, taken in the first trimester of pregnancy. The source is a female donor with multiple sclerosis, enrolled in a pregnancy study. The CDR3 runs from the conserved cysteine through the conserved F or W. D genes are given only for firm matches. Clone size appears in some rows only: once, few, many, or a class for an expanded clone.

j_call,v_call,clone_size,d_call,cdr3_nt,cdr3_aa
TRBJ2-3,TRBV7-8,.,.,TGTGCCAGCAGCTTAGATTCCCTAGCTCTAAGCACAGATACGCAGTATTTT,CASSLDSLALSTDTQYF
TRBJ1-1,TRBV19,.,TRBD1,TGTGCCAGTAGTATATGGACAGGCTCCTGGGACACTGAAGCTTTCTTT,CASSIWTGSWDTEAFF
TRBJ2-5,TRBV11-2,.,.,TGTGCCAGCAGCTTAGGAACTGTAGGGGGAGAGACCCAGTACTTC,CASSLGTVGGETQYF
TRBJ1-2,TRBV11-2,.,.,TGTGCCAGCAGCTACCTGGAAGGGGCACCTAACTATGGCTACACCTTC,CASSYLEGAPNYGYTF
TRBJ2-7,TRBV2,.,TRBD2,TGTGCCACTTTAACTAGCGGGAGTATTAACGAGCAGTACTTC,CATLTSGSINEQYF
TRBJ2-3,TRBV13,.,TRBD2,TGTGCCAGCAGCTCTAGCGGGACAACCCGGAGGGATACGCAGTATTTT,CASSSSGTTRRDTQYF
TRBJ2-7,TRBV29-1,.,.,TGCAGCGTTGAAGGAGGGGGAGGGTACGAGCAGTACTTC,CSVEGGGGYEQYF
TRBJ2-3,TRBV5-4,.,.,TGTGCCAGCAGACCTGGGTCGGGTGGGACAGATACGCAGTATTTT,CASRPGSGGTDTQYF
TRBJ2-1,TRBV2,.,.,TGTGCCAGCAGTGAAGCGCAGGGGGGCTGGAAGCAGTTCTTC,CASSEAQGGWKQFF
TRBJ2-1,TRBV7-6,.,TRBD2,TGTGCCAGCAGCGCCAGCGGGAGTCTGACCAATGAGCAGTTCTTC,CASSASGSLTNEQFF
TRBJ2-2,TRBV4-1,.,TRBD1,TGCGCCAGCAGCCAGGGACAGGGGGCCGGGGAGCTGTTTTTT,CASSQGQGAGELFF
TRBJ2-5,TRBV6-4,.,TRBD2,TGTGCCAGCAGTGAGGCTAGCGGGTTACCTAAGGTGACCCAGTACTTC,CASSEASGLPKVTQYF
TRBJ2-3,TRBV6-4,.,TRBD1,TGTGCCACCGGACAGGGTAGCGCAGATACGCAGTATTTT,CATGQGSADTQYF
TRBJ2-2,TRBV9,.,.,TGTGCCAGCAGCGCTAGGAACACCGGGGAGCTGTTTTTT,CASSARNTGELFF
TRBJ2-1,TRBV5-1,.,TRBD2,TGCGCCAGCAGGCCGGTACCCGGGACTAGCGGGAACAATGAGCAGTTCTTC,CASRPVPGTSGNNEQFF
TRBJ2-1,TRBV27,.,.,TGTGCCAGCAGTTTATCCGATTCGCGGCTGGAGTACAATGAGCAGTTCTTC,CASSLSDSRLEYNEQFF
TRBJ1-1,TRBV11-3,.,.,TGTGCCAGCAGCTTAAACGGGGTGGTGGCTGAAGCTTTCTTT,CASSLNGVVAEAFF
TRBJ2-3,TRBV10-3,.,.,TGTGCCATCAGTGAGCCGGGACTCCGCACAGATACGCAGTATTTT,CAISEPGLRTDTQYF
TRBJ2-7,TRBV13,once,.,TGTGCCAGCAGCCCCGGTAGAATCGAGCAGTACTTC,CASSPGRIEQYF
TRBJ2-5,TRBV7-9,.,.,TGTGCCAGCAGCTGGGGGGAAGAGACCCAGTACTTC,CASSWGEETQYF